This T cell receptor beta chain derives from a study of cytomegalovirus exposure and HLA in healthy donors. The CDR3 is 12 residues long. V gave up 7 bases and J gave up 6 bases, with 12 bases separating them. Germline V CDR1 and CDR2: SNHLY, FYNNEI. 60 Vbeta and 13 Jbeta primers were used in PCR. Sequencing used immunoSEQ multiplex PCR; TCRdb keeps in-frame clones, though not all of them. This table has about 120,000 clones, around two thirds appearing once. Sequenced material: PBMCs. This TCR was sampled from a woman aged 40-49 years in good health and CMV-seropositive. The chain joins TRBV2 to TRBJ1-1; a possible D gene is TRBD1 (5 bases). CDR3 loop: CASILGGPEAFF. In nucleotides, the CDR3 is TGTGCCAGCATCCTGGGGGGTCCTGAAGCTTTCTTT.